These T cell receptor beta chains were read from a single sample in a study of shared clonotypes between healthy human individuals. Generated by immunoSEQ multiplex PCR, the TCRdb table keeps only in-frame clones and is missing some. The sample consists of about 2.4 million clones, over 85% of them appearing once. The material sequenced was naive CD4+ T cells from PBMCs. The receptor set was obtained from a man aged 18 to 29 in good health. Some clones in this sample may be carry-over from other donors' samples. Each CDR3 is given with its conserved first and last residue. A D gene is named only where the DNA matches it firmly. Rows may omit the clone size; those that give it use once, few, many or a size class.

TGCGCCAGCAGCTTAGGCCCGGTCCAAGAGACCCAGTACTTC,CASSLGPVQETQYF,TRBV5-1,TRBJ2-5,.,.,14
TGTGCCAGCAGTTTAACCGGGGAGAGGTCGACAGATACGCAGTATTTT,CASSLTGERSTDTQYF,TRBV27,TRBJ2-3,once,.,16
TGTGCCAGCAGCTTCGCAGGGGGTGGATACGAGCAGTACTTC,CASSFAGGGYEQYF,TRBV7-8,TRBJ2-7,.,TRBD1,14
TGTGCCAGCCACAACCGACAGGGTTACTACACTGAAGCTTTCTTT,CASHNRQGYYTEAFF,TRBV28,TRBJ1-1,.,TRBD1,15
TGTGCCAGCAGCTCTCCGGGACAGGGTCCCTATGGCTACACCTTC,CASSSPGQGPYGYTF,TRBV5-6,TRBJ1-2,.,TRBD1,15
TGTGCCAGCAGCCAGAGCGAGGCTCAAGAGACCCAGTACTTC,CASSQSEAQETQYF,TRBV4-2,TRBJ2-5,once,.,14
TGCGCCAGCAGCTCCAGGGGGGAGACAGGCGCACGATTCTTC,CASSSRGETGARFF,TRBV5-1,TRBJ2-1,.,.,14
TGTGCCAGCAGCTTGGATACTAGCGGGTACTACGAGCAGTACTTC,CASSLDTSGYYEQYF,TRBV5-5,TRBJ2-7,.,TRBD2,15
TGTGCCAGCAGCCCGGACAGGGCCCTGACTGGGGCCAACGTCCTGACTTTC,CASSPDRALTGANVLTF,TRBV5-4,TRBJ2-6,once,TRBD1,17
TGTGCCAGCAGTTACTCCGCAGGGATGGGTGGTGAGCAGTACTTC,CASSYSAGMGGEQYF,TRBV6-5,TRBJ2-7,.,.,15
TGTGCCAGCAGCTGGGGGACAAATCAGCCCCAGCATTTT,CASSWGTNQPQHF,TRBV5-4,TRBJ1-5,.,.,13